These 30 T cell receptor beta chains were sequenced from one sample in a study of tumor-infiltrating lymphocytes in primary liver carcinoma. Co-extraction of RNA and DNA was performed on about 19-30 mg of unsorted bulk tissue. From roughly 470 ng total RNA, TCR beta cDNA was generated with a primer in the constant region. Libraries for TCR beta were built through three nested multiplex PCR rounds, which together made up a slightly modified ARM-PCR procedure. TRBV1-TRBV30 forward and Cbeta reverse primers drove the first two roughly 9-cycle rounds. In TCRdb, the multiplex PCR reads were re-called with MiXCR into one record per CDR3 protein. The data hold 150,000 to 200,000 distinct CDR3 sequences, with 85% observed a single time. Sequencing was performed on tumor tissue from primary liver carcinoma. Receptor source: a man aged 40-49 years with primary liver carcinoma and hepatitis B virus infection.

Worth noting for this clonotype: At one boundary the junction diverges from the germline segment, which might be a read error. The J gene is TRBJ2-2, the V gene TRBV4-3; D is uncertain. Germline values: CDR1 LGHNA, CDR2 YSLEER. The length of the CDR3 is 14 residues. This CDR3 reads CASSQDRNPGELFF. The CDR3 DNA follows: TGCGCCAGCAGTCAAGATCGGAACCCCGGGGAGCTGTTTTTT.

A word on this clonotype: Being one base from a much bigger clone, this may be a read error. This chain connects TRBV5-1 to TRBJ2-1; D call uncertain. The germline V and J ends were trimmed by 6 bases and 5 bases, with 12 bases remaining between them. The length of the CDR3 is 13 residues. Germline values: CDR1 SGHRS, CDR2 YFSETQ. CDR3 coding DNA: TGCGCCAGCAACTCCCTCCAGGACAATGAGCAGTTCTTC. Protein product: CASNSLQDNEQFF.

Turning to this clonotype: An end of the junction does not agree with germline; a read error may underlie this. This CDR3 is CASGVGTYTQYF. CDR3 DNA: TGTGCCAGTGGGGTCGGCACATATACGCAGTATTTT. V gene TRBV19 combines with J gene TRBJ2-3; no clear D gene. CDR3 size: 12 residues. Germline V gene lookup returns CDR1 LNHDA and CDR2 SQIVND (reference sequence).

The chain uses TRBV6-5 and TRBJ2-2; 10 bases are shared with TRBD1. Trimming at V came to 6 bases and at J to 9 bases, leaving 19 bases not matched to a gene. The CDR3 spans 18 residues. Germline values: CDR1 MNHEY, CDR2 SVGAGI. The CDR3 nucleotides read TGTGCCAGCAGGAAGGGACAGGGGTTTGGGTTGAATAGCTGGGAGCTGTTTTTT. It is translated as CASRKGQGFGLNSWELFF.

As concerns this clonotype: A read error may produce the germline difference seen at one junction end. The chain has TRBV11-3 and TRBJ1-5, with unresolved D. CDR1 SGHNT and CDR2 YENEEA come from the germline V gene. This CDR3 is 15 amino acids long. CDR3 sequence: CASNLDLEVAQPQHF. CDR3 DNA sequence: TGTGCCAGCAACTTAGATCTGGAGGTGGCTCAGCCCCAACATTTT.

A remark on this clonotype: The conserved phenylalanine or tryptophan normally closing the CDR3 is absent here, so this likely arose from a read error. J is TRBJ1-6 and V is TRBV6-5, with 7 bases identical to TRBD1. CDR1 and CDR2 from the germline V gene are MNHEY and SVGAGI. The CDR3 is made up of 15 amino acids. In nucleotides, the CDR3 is TGTGCCAGCAGTTACGCACAGGGGCTGGAGTCACACCTCCACATT. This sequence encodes CASSYAQGLESHLHI.

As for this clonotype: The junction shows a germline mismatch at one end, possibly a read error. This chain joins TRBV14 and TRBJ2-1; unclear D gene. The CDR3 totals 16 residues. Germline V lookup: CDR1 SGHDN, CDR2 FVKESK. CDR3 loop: CASSAVVRWVNNEQFF. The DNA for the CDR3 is TGTGCCAGCAGTGCCGTAGTGCGATGGGTAAACAACGAGCAGTTCTTC.

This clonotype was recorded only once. CDR3: CASSQILEGTFDYTF. CDR3 in DNA: TGTGCCAGCAGCCAGATCCTCGAAGGAACCTTTGACTACACCTTC. The rearrangement uses TRBV6-2 or TRBV6-3 and TRBJ1-2; D is unresolved. The CDR3 loop spans 15 amino acids. Trimming removed 6 bases from V and 10 bases from J, with 24 bases in between. Germline CDR1 is MNHEY and CDR2 is SVGEGT.

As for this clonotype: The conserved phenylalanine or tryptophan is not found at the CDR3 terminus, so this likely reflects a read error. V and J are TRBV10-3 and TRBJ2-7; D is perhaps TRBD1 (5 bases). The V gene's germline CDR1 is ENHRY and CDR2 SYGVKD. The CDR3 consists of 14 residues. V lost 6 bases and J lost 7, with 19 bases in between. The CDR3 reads CAIRQELTGVEQYL. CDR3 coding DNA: TGTGCCATCAGACAGGAACTCACTGGGGTTGAGCAGTACTTA.

CDR3 protein: CASSSDISCSGYTF. The CDR3 bases are TGTGCCAGCAGCTCGGACATTTCCTGTAGTGGTTACACCTTC. The chain joins TRBV5-4 to TRBJ1-2; a weak D match, TRBD1 (5 bases). V gave up 3 bases and J gave up 11 bases, with 20 bases separating them. CDR3 size: 14 residues. Germline V gene sequence: CDR1 SGHNT, CDR2 YYREEE (reference sequence).

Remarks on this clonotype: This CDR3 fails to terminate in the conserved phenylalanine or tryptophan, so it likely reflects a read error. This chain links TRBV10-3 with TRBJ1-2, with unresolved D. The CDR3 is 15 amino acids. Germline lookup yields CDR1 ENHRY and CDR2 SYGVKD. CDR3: CAMSESWRNNYGYTL. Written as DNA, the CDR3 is TGTGCCATGAGTGAGTCGTGGCGGAATAACTATGGCTACACCTTA.

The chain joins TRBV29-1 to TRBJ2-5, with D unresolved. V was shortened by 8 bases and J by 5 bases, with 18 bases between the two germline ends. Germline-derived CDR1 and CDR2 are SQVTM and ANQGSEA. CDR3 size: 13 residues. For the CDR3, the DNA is TGCAGCTCCTCAAGGTACCTCCGGGAGACCCAGTACTTC. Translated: CSSSRYLRETQYF. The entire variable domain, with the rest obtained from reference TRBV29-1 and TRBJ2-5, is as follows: SAVISQKPSRDICQRGTSLTIQCQVDSQVTMMFWYRQQPGQSLTLIATANQGSEATYESGFVIDKFPISRPNLTFSTLTVSNMSPEDSSIYLCSSSRYLRETQYFGPGTRLLVL.

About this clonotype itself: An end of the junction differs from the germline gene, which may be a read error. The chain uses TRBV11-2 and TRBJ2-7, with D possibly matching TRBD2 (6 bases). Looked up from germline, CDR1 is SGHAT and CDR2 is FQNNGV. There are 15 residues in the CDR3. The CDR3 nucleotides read TGTGCCAGCAGCTTAGGACTAGGACGGTTCTACGGGCAGTACTTT. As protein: CASSLGLGRFYGQYF. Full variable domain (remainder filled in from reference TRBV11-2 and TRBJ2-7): EAGVAQSPRYKIIEKRQSVAFWCNPISGHATLYWYQQILGQGPKLLIQFQNNGVVDDSQLPKDRFSAERLKGVDSTLKIQPAKLEDSAVYLCASSLGLGRFYGQYFGPGTRLTVT.

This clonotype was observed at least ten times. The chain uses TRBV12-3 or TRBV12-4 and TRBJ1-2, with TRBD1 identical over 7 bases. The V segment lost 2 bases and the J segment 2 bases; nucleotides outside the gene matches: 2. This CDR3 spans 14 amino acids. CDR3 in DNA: TGTGCCAGCAGTTTACAGGGGGGGAACTATGGCTACACCTTC. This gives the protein CASSLQGGNYGYTF.

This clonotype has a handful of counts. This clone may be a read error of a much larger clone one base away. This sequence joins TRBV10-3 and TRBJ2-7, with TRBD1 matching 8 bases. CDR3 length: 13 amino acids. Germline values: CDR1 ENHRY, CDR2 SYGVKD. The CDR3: CVIRTDRADEQYF. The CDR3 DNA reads TGTGTCATCAGGACGGACAGGGCCGACGAGCAGTACTTC.

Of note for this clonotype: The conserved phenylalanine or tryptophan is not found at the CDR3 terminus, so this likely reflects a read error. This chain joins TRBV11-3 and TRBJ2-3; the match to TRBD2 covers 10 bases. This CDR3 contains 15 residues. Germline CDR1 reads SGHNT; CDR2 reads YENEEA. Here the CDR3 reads CANSFSGRRTETQYI. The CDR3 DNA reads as TGTGCTAACAGCTTTAGCGGGAGGCGGACAGAAACGCAGTATATT.

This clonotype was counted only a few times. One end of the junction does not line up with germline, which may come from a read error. The CDR3 reads CTTNEGDYDTGELFF. CDR3 bases: TGTACCACCAATGAAGGGGATTACGACACCGGGGAGCTGTTTTTT. The chain recombines TRBV24-1 with TRBJ2-2; tentatively, D is TRBD1 (5 bases). Germline CDR1 and CDR2: KGHDR and SFDVKD. CDR3 length equals 15 residues.

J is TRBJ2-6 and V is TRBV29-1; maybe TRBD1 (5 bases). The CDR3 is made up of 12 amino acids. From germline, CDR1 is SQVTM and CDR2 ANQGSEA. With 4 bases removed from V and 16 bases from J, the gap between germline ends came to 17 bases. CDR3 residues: CSVVFGANDLTF. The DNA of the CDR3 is TGCAGCGTTGTTTTTGGGGCCAACGATCTGACTTTC.

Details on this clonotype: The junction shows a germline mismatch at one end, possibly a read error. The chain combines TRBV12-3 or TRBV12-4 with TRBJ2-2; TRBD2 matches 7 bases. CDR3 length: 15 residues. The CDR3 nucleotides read TGTGCCAGCATCCCCGGGAGCGGGATCACCGGGGAGCTGTATTTT. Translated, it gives CASIPGSGITGELYF.

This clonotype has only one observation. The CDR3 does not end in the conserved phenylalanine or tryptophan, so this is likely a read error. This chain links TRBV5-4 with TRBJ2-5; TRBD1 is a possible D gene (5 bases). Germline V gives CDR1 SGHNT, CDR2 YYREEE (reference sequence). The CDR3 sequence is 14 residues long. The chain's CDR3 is CVGSPAQVRETQYL. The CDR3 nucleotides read TGTGTCGGCAGCCCAGCACAGGTGAGGGAGACCCAGTACCTC.

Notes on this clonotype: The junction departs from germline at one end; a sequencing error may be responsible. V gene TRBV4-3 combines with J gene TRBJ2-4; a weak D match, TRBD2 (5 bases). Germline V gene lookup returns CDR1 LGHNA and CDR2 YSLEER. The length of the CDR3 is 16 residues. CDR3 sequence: CASSQDGSLAKNIQLF. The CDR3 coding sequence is TGTGCCAGCAGCCAAGATGGCAGCCTAGCCAAAAACATTCAGCTCTTC.

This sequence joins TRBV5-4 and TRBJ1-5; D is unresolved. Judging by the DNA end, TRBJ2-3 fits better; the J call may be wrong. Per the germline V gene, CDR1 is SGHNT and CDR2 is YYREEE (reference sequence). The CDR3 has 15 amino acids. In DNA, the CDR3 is TGTGCCAGTAGCCGCGACGGAAATAGCTATCAGCCCCAGTATTTT. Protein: CASSRDGNSYQPQYF.

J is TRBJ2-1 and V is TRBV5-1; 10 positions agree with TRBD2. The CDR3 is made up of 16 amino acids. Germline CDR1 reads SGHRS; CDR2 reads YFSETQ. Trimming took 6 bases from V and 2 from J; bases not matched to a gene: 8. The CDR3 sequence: CASNSSGGQTYNEQFF. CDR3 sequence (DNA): TGCGCCAGCAACTCTAGCGGGGGCCAAACCTACAATGAGCAGTTCTTC.

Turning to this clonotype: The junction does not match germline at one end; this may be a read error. CDR3 protein: CSVVGRGLAEIYDERFF. DNA of the CDR3: TGCAGCGTTGTAGGGAGGGGCCTAGCGGAGATCTACGATGAGCGGTTCTTC. The chain joins TRBV29-1 to TRBJ2-1; 7 nucleotides agree with TRBD2. The CDR3 consists of 17 residues. Germline V gene data show CDR1 as SQVTM and CDR2 as ANQGSEA.

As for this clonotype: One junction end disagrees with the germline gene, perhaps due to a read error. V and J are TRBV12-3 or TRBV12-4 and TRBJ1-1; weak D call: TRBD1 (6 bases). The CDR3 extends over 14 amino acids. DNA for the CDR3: TGTGCCAGCAGTAGACGTCGGGGGCCGGCTGGAGCTTGCTTT. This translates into CASSRRRGPAGACF.

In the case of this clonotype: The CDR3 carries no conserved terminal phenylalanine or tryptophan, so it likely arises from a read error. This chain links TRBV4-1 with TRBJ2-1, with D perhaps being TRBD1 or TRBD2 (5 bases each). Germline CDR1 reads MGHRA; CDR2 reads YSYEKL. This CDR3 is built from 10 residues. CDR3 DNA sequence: TGCGGCAGCAGCTCGGGACAGCAGTTCTAC. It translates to CGSSSGQQFY.

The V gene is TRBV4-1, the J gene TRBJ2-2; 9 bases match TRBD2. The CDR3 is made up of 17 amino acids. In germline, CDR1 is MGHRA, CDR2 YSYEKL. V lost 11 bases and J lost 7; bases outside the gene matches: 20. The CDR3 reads CAGNQDPKRGAIGELFF. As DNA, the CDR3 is TGCGCCGGCAACCAAGACCCTAAGCGGGGGGCGATCGGGGAGCTGTTTTTT.

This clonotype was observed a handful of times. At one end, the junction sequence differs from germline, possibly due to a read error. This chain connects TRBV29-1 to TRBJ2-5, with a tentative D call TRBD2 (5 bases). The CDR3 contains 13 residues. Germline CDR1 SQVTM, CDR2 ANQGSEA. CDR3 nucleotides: TGTAGCGTGGTAGGGTTGGGCCAAGAGACCCAGTATTTC. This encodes CSVVGLGQETQYF.

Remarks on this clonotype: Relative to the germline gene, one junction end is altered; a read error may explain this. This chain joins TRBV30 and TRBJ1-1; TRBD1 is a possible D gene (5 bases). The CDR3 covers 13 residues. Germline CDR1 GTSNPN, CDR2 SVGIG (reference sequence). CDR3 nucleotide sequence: TGTGCCTGGACCCCGGGGCTGAACACTAAAGCTTTCTTT. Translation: CAWTPGLNTKAFF. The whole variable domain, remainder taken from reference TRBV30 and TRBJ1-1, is SQTIHQWPATLVQPVGSPLSLECTVEGTSNPNLYWYRQAAGRGLQLLFYSVGIGQISSEVPQNLSASRPQDRQFILSSKKLLLSDSGFYLCAWTPGLNTKAFFGQGTRLTVV.

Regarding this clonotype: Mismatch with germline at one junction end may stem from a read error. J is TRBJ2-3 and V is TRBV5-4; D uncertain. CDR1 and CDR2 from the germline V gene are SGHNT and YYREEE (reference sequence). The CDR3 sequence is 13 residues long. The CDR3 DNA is TGTGCCAGCCGCTTGAGAAGCACAGATACGCAGTATTTT. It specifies CASRLRSTDTQYF.